These 32 T cell receptor beta chains were sequenced from one sample in a study of regulatory T cells in long-lasting Graves disease. Time point meaning: persistent/refractory GD, antithyroid drugs over 5 years with positive TRAb. The TCR library was made from RNA that had been extracted from PBMCs in TRIzol. Arm-PCR of CDR3 regions and iRepertoire HTBI primers were used to build TCR beta libraries. TCRdb reanalysed the multiplex PCR reads using MiXCR and keeps one entry per CDR3 protein. The repertoire holds nearly 350,000 distinct CDR3 sequences, with roughly a fifth as singletons. The sample here was peripheral blood mononuclear cells (PBMCs), taken when the disease was refractory, from a patient treated with antithyroid drugs. Receptors originate from a female donor with Graves disease.

This clonotype was counted at least ten times. V gene TRBV6-5 combines with J gene TRBJ1-2; TRBD1 matches at 7 bases. CDR3 length: 14 residues. The V and J ends lost 4 bases and 4 bases, in that order; junction bases with no gene match: 6. Per germline, CDR1 MNHEY and CDR2 SVGAGI. CDR3 in amino acids: CASSSSTGIYGYTF. The CDR3 region has the DNA TGTGCCAGCAGTTCCTCGACAGGGATCTATGGCTACACCTTC.

This clonotype was counted ten times or more. The rearrangement links TRBV28 to TRBJ1-2; 8 bases fit TRBD1. The CDR3 spans 15 residues. The junction had 8 bases not matched to a gene; V was cut back by 1 base and J by 7 bases. Germline CDR1 and CDR2: MDHEN and SYDVKM. The CDR3 region is CASSLSLARGLGYTF. For the CDR3, the DNA is TGTGCCAGCAGTTTATCGCTGGCCAGGGGGCTTGGCTACACCTTC.

This clonotype was recorded many times. The chain carries TRBV7-9 and TRBJ2-1, with no clear D. Germline V gene lookup returns CDR1 SEHNR and CDR2 FQNEAQ (reference sequence). The V end was cut by 0 bases, the J end by 10 bases, with 4 bases between. The CDR3 contains 11 residues. The DNA of the CDR3 is TGTGCCAGCAGCTTAGCGTTCGAGCAGTTCTTC. Its translation is CASSLAFEQFF.

This clonotype was picked up many times. The genes are TRBV12-3 or TRBV12-4 and TRBJ2-7; a possible D gene is TRBD2 (5 bases). The CDR3 sequence is 14 residues long. Trimming shortened V by 6 bases and J by 0 bases, and 12 bases separated the two germline ends. This CDR3 is CASRPSGSSYEQYF. CDR3 bases: TGTGCCAGCAGACCGTCGGGAAGCTCCTACGAGCAGTACTTC.

For this clonotype: A much larger clone lies one base from this, so it may be a read error. The rearrangement uses TRBV7-2 and TRBJ2-7; TRBD1 agrees at 7 bases. Germline CDR1 is SGHTA and CDR2 is FQGNSA. This CDR3 is built from 14 residues. Unmatched junction bases numbered 2, after V lost 3 bases and J lost 0 bases. The DNA of the CDR3 is TGTGCCAGCAGCTTGGACAGGTCCTCCTACGAGCAGTACTTC. Translated, it gives CASSLDRSSYEQYF.

The V gene is TRBV5-6, the J gene TRBJ2-1; 10 bases are shared with TRBD2. Germline assignment: CDR1 SGHDT and CDR2 YYEEEE. This CDR3 has 16 residues. V trimming: 5 bases; J trimming: 7 bases; junction bases outside the gene matches: 12. CDR3 sequence (DNA): TGTGCCAGCAGTCGGCCGGGACTAGCGACCCAGAATGAGCAGTTCTTC. Amino acid sequence: CASSRPGLATQNEQFF.

In its sample, this clonotype was seen a few times. V is TRBV19 and J is TRBJ1-4, with TRBD1 matching over 8 bases. CDR3 length equals 14 residues. The V and J ends lost 3 bases and 8 bases, in that order; junction bases with no gene match: 5. Germline loops: CDR1 LNHDA, CDR2 SQIVND (reference sequence). In DNA form, the CDR3 reads TGTGCCAGTAGTATCGGGACAGGTCGCGAAAAACTGTTTTTT. Encoded protein: CASSIGTGREKLFF.

This clonotype was counted at least ten times. Written as DNA, the CDR3 is TGTGCCAGCAGCTTCCAGGGGGCGCGTTACGAGCAGTACTTC. Encoded protein: CASSFQGARYEQYF. The genes are TRBV11-2 and TRBJ2-7; 8 bases are shared with TRBD1. The CDR3 totals 14 residues. Losses at the gene ends were 3 bases for V and 4 bases for J; bases not matched to a gene: 5. Per the germline V gene, CDR1 is SGHAT and CDR2 is FQNNGV. Combining the CDR3 with reference TRBV11-2 and TRBJ2-7 gives the whole variable domain EAGVAQSPRYKIIEKRQSVAFWCNPISGHATLYWYQQILGQGPKLLIQFQNNGVVDDSQLPKDRFSAERLKGVDSTLKIQPAKLEDSAVYLCASSFQGARYEQYFGPGTRLTVT.

This clonotype was found many times. The chain combines TRBV7-9 with TRBJ2-5, with TRBD1 matching over 7 bases. The CDR3 is 14 residues long. Germline lookup yields CDR1 SEHNR and CDR2 FQNEAQ (reference sequence). The ends lost 1 base at V and 4 bases at J; junction bases unmatched: 3. CDR3 sequence: CASSLGYRGETQYF. The CDR3 DNA sequence: TGTGCCAGCAGCTTAGGGTACAGGGGAGAGACCCAGTACTTC.

This clonotype was recorded many times. CDR3: CASSDPGAIRYNEQFF. CDR3 DNA: TGTGCCAGCAGTGATCCAGGGGCCATTCGCTACAATGAGCAGTTCTTC. V usage is TRBV2 and J usage is TRBJ2-1, with D possibly matching TRBD1 (6 bases). V was pared by 3 bases and J by 3 bases, with 15 bases between. The germline V gene has CDR1 SNHLY and CDR2 FYNNEI. This CDR3 contains 16 residues.

There are many counts of this clonotype. The V gene is TRBV3-1, the J gene TRBJ1-1; D may be TRBD1 (5 bases). In germline, CDR1 is LGHDT, CDR2 YNNKEL (reference sequence). The CDR3 length is 15 residues. The V end was cut by 4 bases, the J end by 1 base, with 13 bases between. CDR3: CASSPTPGGNTEAFF. The CDR3 DNA reads as TGTGCCAGCAGCCCCACCCCGGGGGGGAACACTGAAGCTTTCTTT.

This clonotype was picked up a small number of times. The chain recombines TRBV24-1 with TRBJ2-1; D perhaps matches TRBD2 (6 bases). The CDR3 runs to 16 residues. Trimming removed 2 bases from V and 2 bases from J, with 12 bases in between. CDR1 KGHDR and CDR2 SFDVKD come from the germline V gene. The CDR3 reads CATSDSLAITYNEQFF. CDR3 bases: TGTGCCACCAGTGATTCCCTAGCGATCACCTACAATGAGCAGTTCTTC.

There are many counts of this clonotype. The rearrangement uses TRBV3-1 and TRBJ1-1; no clear D. This CDR3 region has 14 residues. V was clipped by 3 bases and J by 5 bases, with 13 bases between them. Germline V gene sequence: CDR1 LGHDT, CDR2 YNNKEL (reference sequence). CDR3 DNA: TGTGCCAGCAGCCACCTACGGGGTGGAACTGAAGCTTTCTTT. Translated, it gives CASSHLRGGTEAFF.

The chain uses TRBV5-1 and TRBJ2-7; either TRBD1 or TRBD2 may fit D (5 bases each). CDR3 length: 13 residues. The germline V and J ends were trimmed by 4 bases and 3 bases, with 11 bases remaining between them. The germline gives CDR1 SGHRS, CDR2 YFSETQ. The CDR3 region is CASSLRDGYEQYF. The CDR3 DNA follows: TGCGCCAGCAGCCTCCGGGACGGCTACGAGCAGTACTTC.

The chain recombines TRBV15 with TRBJ1-1; no clear D gene. Germline V gene data show CDR1 as LNHNV and CDR2 as YYDKDF (reference sequence). The CDR3 has 13 residues. The V end was cut by 3 bases, the J end by 2 bases, with 7 bases between. The CDR3 nucleotides read TGTGCCACCAGCAGGCAGCTCAACACTGAAGCTTTCTTT. Protein: CATSRQLNTEAFF.

The V and J genes are TRBV27 and TRBJ1-1; D unresolved. The V end was cut by 3 bases, the J end by 0 bases, with 14 bases between. The germline gives CDR1 MNHEY, CDR2 SMNVEV (reference sequence). This CDR3 has 16 amino acids. Here the CDR3 DNA reads TGTGCCAGCAGTTTCGGTCCGGGCCCGGTGAACACTGAAGCTTTCTTT. Amino acids: CASSFGPGPVNTEAFF.

The chain couples TRBV9 to TRBJ2-7, with D uncertain. The V gene lost 0 bases and the J gene lost 2 bases, with 12 bases spanning the gap. Per the germline V gene, CDR1 is SGDLS and CDR2 is YYNGEE. CDR3 size: 15 residues. The DNA of the CDR3 is TGTGCCAGCAGCGTAGACCCGGAAACGACCTACGAGCAGTACTTC. It translates to CASSVDPETTYEQYF.

Written as DNA, the CDR3 is TGTGCCAGCAGTCGAATAGGGGAGGGCACTGAAGCTTTCTTT. Protein: CASSRIGEGTEAFF. The gene calls are TRBV9 and TRBJ1-1; possibly TRBD1 for D (5 bases). The CDR3 totals 14 residues. With 5 bases removed from V and 4 bases from J, the gap between germline ends came to 15 bases. CDR1 is SGDLS and CDR2 is YYNGEE in the germline V gene.

The chain is built from TRBV28 and TRBJ2-3, with D perhaps TRBD2 (6 bases). V lost 5 bases to trimming and J lost 9 bases, with 18 bases between them. Germline CDR1 reads MDHEN; CDR2 reads SYDVKM. The CDR3 covers 14 residues. This CDR3 reads CASSAGSFEPTQYF. CDR3 coding DNA: TGTGCCAGCAGTGCGGGGTCTTTTGAGCCAACGCAGTATTTT.

Many counts were recorded for this clonotype. The chain recombines TRBV4-1 with TRBJ2-7, with 10 bases identical to TRBD1. The CDR3 is 16 residues long. Germline V CDR1 and CDR2: MGHRA, YSYEKL. The junction had 6 bases not matched to a gene; V was cut back by 1 base and J by 3 bases. In DNA, the CDR3 is TGCGCCAGCAGCCAAGGTTCGACAGGGGGCGTCTACGAGCAGTACTTC. Its protein product is CASSQGSTGGVYEQYF.

In the case of this clonotype: A much more abundant neighbour one base away suggests this may be a read error. The gene calls are TRBV3-1 and TRBJ1-3, with D tentatively TRBD1 (5 bases). Germline V gene lookup returns CDR1 LGHDT and CDR2 YNNKEL (reference sequence). This CDR3 comprises 14 residues. With 4 bases removed from V and 0 bases from J, the gap between germline ends came to 7 bases. The CDR3, as DNA: TGTGCCAGCAGCCCGACAGCCTCTGGAAACACCATATATTTT. Amino acid sequence: CASSPTASGNTIYF. Full variable domain (missing parts from reference TRBV3-1 and TRBJ1-3): DTAVSQTPKYLVTQMGNDKSIKCEQNLGHDTMYWYKQDSKKFLKIMFSYNNKELIINETVPNRFSPKSPDKAHLNLHINSLELGDSAVYFCASSPTASGNTIYFGEGSWLTVV.

There are many counts of this clonotype. CDR3 loop: CASSYKGGEQYF. In DNA form, the CDR3 reads TGTGCCAGCAGTTACAAGGGGGGCGAGCAGTACTTC. The rearrangement links TRBV6-9 to TRBJ2-7; D tentatively reads TRBD1 or TRBD2 (6 bases each). The V gene lost 3 bases and the J gene lost 6 bases, with 9 bases spanning the gap. Per germline, CDR1 MNHGY and CDR2 SVAAGI. The CDR3 loop spans 12 amino acids.

As for this clonotype: An end of the junction differs from the germline gene, which may be a read error. This chain links TRBV18 with TRBJ1-5; TRBD1 agrees at 7 bases. Germline V lookup: CDR1 KGHSH, CDR2 LQKENI. The CDR3 is made up of 18 amino acids. The CDR3 is CVSSPVAVGGGGNQPQHF. CDR3 in DNA: TGTGTCAGCTCACCCGTGGCAGTTGGAGGGGGCGGCAATCAGCCCCAGCATTTT.

This clonotype has ten or more counts. This rearrangement joins TRBV3-1 to TRBJ1-1; D is perhaps TRBD1 (6 bases). V gave up 4 bases and J gave up 10 bases, with 13 bases separating them. Germline loops: CDR1 LGHDT, CDR2 YNNKEL (reference sequence). CDR3 length: 12 amino acids. CDR3 sequence: CASSPEQGRAFF. In nucleotides, the CDR3 is TGTGCCAGCAGCCCCGAGCAGGGGAGAGCTTTCTTT.

V is TRBV28 and J is TRBJ2-3; TRBD2 matches at 15 bases. The germline gives CDR1 MDHEN, CDR2 SYDVKM. The CDR3 loop spans 16 amino acids. J was trimmed by 5 bases and V by 7 bases; bases with no gene match: 7. CDR3 sequence (DNA): TGTGCCAGCACCTCGGGACTAGCGGGAGGTGGAGATACGCAGTATTTT. Translating it yields CASTSGLAGGGDTQYF.

Only a few counts were recorded for this clonotype. Sequence at one end of the junction differs from germline and may be a read error. The chain couples TRBV5-1 to TRBJ1-2, with D uncertain. CDR1 is SGHRS, CDR2 YFSETQ, per germline. This CDR3 is 14 amino acids long. The DNA of the CDR3 is TGCGCCAGCAGCTTGGGACAACAATATTATGGCCACACCTTC. Residues: CASSLGQQYYGHTF.

This clonotype was detected many times. The rearrangement uses TRBV19 and TRBJ2-7; the match to TRBD1 covers 8 bases. Germline V gene lookup returns CDR1 LNHDA and CDR2 SQIVND (reference sequence). The CDR3 extends over 15 amino acids. Losses at the gene ends were 1 base for V and 2 bases for J; bases not matched to a gene: 4. CDR3 region: CASSIALQGAYEQYF. CDR3 bases: TGTGCCAGTAGTATAGCCCTACAGGGGGCCTACGAGCAGTACTTC.

This clonotype was recorded many times. The chain recombines TRBV10-3 with TRBJ1-2, with TRBD1 matching over 10 bases. The CDR3 length is 15 residues. Per the germline V gene, CDR1 is ENHRY and CDR2 is SYGVKD. V shed 10 bases, J shed 2 bases, and the junction held 10 bases outside the gene matches. The CDR3 sequence: CATKGWGQGNYGYTF. CDR3 coding DNA: TGTGCCACCAAGGGGTGGGGACAGGGGAACTATGGCTACACCTTC.

This clonotype appeared many times. The chain carries TRBV11-2 and TRBJ2-2, with 15 bases identical to TRBD2. The CDR3 contains 19 residues. Unmatched junction bases numbered 5, after V lost 3 bases and J lost 0 bases. CDR1 is SGHAT and CDR2 is FQNNGV in the germline V gene. The CDR3 region is CASSFRTSGRAPNTGELFF. CDR3 sequence (DNA): TGTGCCAGCAGCTTCAGGACTAGCGGGAGGGCCCCGAACACCGGGGAGCTGTTTTTT.

CDR3 loop: CASSYPEAGVIGYTF. CDR3 in DNA: TGTGCCAGCAGTTACCCCGAGGCAGGGGTGATTGGCTACACCTTC. The chain combines TRBV6-9 with TRBJ1-2, with D perhaps matching TRBD1 (6 bases). Germline values: CDR1 MNHGY, CDR2 SVAAGI. The CDR3 runs 15 residues. Trimming cost V 3 bases and J 7 bases, with 18 bases left between them.

This clonotype was observed a handful of times. The germline gene is not matched at one end of the junction; a read error may be the cause. V and J are TRBV5-1 and TRBJ2-7; D uncertain. The CDR3 totals 14 residues. CDR1 and CDR2 from the germline V gene are SGHRS and YFSETQ. The CDR3 DNA reads TGCGCCAACAGCTTGGCCAGCCCAGCCTACGAGCAGTACTTC. Its protein is CANSLASPAYEQYF.

V is TRBV5-8 and J is TRBJ1-6; D is ambiguous. CDR3 length: 16 amino acids. Trimming took off 4 bases at V and 0 bases at J, with 11 bases between the two ends. Germline assignment: CDR1 SGHTS and CDR2 YDEGEE. The CDR3 DNA sequence: TGTGCCAGCAGCCAAGGAGCGAGCTCCTATAATTCACCCCTCCACTTT. Amino acid sequence: CASSQGASSYNSPLHF.